This T cell receptor beta chain was recorded in a study of immune cell composition in non-small cell lung cancer. For the study at large: Lung adenocarcinoma or squamous carcinoma made up most tumours.

Comments on this clone: What it recognizes is unknown.

Notes on the study in general: In adenocarcinoma, maximal tumour-associated clone frequency tracked TIL tumour reactivity. Squamous carcinomas (approximately 75%) more often had tumour-associated clones >0.5% than adenocarcinomas (roughly 33%).

Normal lung was sampled as far from the tumour as possible, at least 3 cm. Germline values: CDR1 SGHNT, CDR2 YENEEA. CDR3 length: 13 residues. Deletions cut 5 bases from V and 6 bases from J, with 13 bases between. Method: immunoSEQ multiplex PCR; TCRdb's copy keeps in-frame clones and lacks some. The table shows thousands of clones, with almost 75% occurring only once. V and J are TRBV11-3 and TRBJ1-1; D possibly corresponds to TRBD1 (5 bases). The sequencing sample was made of non-adjacent lung tissue. The receptor was isolated from a human donor with non-small cell lung cancer. The CDR3 DNA follows: TGTGCCAGCAGCCACTGGGGGGTCTCTGAAGCTTTCTTT. As protein: CASSHWGVSEAFF.